This T cell receptor beta chain is from a study of response to subunit inactivated influenza vaccine. V lost 5 bases to trimming and J lost 8 bases; unmatched junction nucleotides: 8. The CDR3 runs 14 residues. Each CDR3 protein is one row after TCRdb ran MiXCR on the RT-PCR reads. The table has 750,000 to 850,000 distinct CDR3 sequences, about 18% seen once. The chain carries TRBV12-3 or TRBV12-4 and TRBJ2-1, with TRBD1 matching over 8 bases. The sequencing used PBMCs from blood, collected around 5 days after vaccination. This receptor was taken from a man aged 50-60 years who received an inactivated influenza vaccine. CDR3 sequence: CASSLGQGVDEQFF. DNA for the CDR3: TGTGCCAGCAGTCTAGGACAGGGAGTAGATGAGCAGTTCTTC.